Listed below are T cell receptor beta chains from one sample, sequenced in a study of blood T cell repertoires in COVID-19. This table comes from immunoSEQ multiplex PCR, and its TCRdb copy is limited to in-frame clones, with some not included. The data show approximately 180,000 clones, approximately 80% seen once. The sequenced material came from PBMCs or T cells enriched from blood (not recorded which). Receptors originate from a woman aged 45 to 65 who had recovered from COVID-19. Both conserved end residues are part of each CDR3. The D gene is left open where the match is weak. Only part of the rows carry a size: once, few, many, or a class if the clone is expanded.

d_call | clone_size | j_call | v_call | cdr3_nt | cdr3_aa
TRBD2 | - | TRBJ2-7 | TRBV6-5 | TGTGCCAGCAGTTACACCGTAGCGGGATCGGGCTACGAGCAGTACTTC | CASSYTVAGSGYEQYF
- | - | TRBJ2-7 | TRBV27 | TGTGCCAGCAGTTTCCTAGATAAGCAGTACTTC | CASSFLDKQYF
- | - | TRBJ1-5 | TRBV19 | TGTGCCAGTAGTATCGACAGAGAATTTAATCAGCCCCAGCATTTT | CASSIDREFNQPQHF
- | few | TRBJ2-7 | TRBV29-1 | TGCAGCGTTGAATCTGGAGAGGGGGAATACGAGCAGTACTTC | CSVESGEGEYEQYF
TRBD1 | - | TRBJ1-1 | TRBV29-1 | TGCAGCGTCCACCGACAGGGGTCCCCGAACACTGAAGCTTTCTTT | CSVHRQGSPNTEAFF
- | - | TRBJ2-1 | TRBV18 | TGTGCCAGCTCACCGGAACGGACAGTATACAATGAGCAGTTCTTC | CASSPERTVYNEQFF
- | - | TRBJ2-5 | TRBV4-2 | TGTGCCAGCAGCCAGGCTCCCTCCTGGCTAGAGACCCAGTACTTC | CASSQAPSWLETQYF
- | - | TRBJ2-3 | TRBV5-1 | TGCGCCAGCAGCCTTTTTCAGGGAAACACAGATACGCAGTATTTT | CASSLFQGNTDTQYF
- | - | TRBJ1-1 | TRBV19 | TGTGCCAGTATCCGGACCCCGGGGGGTGAAGCTTTCTTT | CASIRTPGGEAFF
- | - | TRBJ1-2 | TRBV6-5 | TGTGCCAGCAGTTACGCAACAGGTACCGTTCATGGCTACACCTTC | CASSYATGTVHGYTF
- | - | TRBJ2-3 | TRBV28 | TGTGCCAGCAGCGGCCCCGTCAACAGGGTCCATACGCAGTATTTT | CASSGPVNRVHTQYF
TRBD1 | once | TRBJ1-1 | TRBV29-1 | TGCAGCGTGAGGGGACAGTTAAACACTGAAGCTTTCTTT | CSVRGQLNTEAFF
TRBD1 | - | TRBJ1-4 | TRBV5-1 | TGCGCCAGCAGGAAGGACAGGGGAACACTGTTTTTT | CASRKDRGTLFF
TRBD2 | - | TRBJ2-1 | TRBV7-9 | TGTGCCGCTTTGGCTAGCGGTACAAATGAGCAGTTCTTC | CAALASGTNEQFF
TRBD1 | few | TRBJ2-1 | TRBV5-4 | TGTGCCAGCAGCTTGGCTCGGACAGGGATGAATGAGCAGTTCTTC | CASSLARTGMNEQFF
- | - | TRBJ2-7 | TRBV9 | TGTGCCAGCAGCGTAGCTACAGGGAGCTCCTACGAGCAGTACTTC | CASSVATGSSYEQYF
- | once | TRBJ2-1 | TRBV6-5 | TGTGCCAGCAGTTACTCGGGGGCAGGGGCTTACAATGAGCAGTTCTTC | CASSYSGAGAYNEQFF
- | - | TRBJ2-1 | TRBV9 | TGTGCCAGCAGCCCCCCGGGGATCGCCAGCTCCTACAATGAGCAGTTCTTC | CASSPPGIASSYNEQFF
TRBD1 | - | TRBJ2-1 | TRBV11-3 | TGTGCCAGCAGCAAGACAGGGGGCGCAGGTAATGAGCAGTTCTTC | CASSKTGGAGNEQFF
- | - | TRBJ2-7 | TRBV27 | TGTGCCAGCAGTCCGCGCCCATTTCTCTACGAGCAGTACTTC | CASSPRPFLYEQYF
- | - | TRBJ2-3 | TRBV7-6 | TGTGCCAGCAGACCGATCGGGAGTTCAACAGATACGCAGTATTTT | CASRPIGSSTDTQYF
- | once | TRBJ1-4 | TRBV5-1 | TGCGCCAGCAGCTTTTCAGGGGTGAATGAAAAACTGTTTTTT | CASSFSGVNEKLFF
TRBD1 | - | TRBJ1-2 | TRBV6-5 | TGTGCCAGCAGAATCGGGACAGCCGCCTATGGCTACACCTTC | CASRIGTAAYGYTF
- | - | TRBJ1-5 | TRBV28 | TGTGCCAGCAGTTTAGGGAAAGGGGCCTATGACAATCAGCCCCAGCATTTT | CASSLGKGAYDNQPQHF
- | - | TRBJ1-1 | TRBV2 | TGTGCCAGCAAAAGACAGGAGAACACTGAAGCTTTCTTT | CASKRQENTEAFF
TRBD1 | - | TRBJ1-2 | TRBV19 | TGTGCCAGTACCGCGGACAGGGTGGGTTATGGCTACACCTTC | CASTADRVGYGYTF
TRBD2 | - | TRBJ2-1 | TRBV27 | TGTGCCAGCAGTTTATCGTACCCTGGTCTAGCGGGAGGGCGTTATAGACAGTTCTTC | CASSLSYPGLAGGRYRQFF
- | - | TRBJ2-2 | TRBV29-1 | TGCAGCGTTTCCCGGGGAGTAGGCACCGGGGAGCTGTTTTTT | CSVSRGVGTGELFF
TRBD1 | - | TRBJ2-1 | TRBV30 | TGTGCCTGGAGTATCGGACAGGGCGCTTGGGATGAGCAGTTCTTC | CAWSIGQGAWDEQFF
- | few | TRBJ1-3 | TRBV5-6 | TGTGCCAGCAGCGTTGGAGGGGTATCGGACACCATATATTTT | CASSVGGVSDTIYF
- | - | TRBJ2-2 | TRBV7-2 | TGTGCCAGCAGCTTAGACCCTGGGACGCGGGGCCGCACCGGGGAGCTGTTTTTT | CASSLDPGTRGRTGELFF
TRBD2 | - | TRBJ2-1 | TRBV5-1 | TGCGCCAGCAGCTTGGCGGGAGGGGGTTACAATGAGCAGTTCTTC | CASSLAGGGYNEQFF
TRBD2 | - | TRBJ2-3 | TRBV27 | TGTGCCAGCAGTTGGCGCGGGAGCGGGACAGATACGCAGTATTTT | CASSWRGSGTDTQYF
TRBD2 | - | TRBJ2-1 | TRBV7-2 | TGTGCCAGCAGACAGACTAGCGGGAGTGCCTCCTACAATGAGCAGTTCTTC | CASRQTSGSASYNEQFF
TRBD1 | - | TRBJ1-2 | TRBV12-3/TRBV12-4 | TGTGCCAGCAGTTTGTCAGGGGGGCTTGGCTACACCTTC | CASSLSGGLGYTF
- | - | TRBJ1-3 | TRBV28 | TGTGCCAGCACCCCTGGACTGACCTCTGGAAACACCATATATTTT | CASTPGLTSGNTIYF
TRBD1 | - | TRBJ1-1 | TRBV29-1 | TGCAGCGTCGCAGCGGGACAGGGAGCAAACACTGAAGCTTTCTTT | CSVAAGQGANTEAFF
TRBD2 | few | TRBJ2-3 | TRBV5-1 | TGCGCCAGCAGCACCGGGACTAACGGAGATACGCAGTATTTT | CASSTGTNGDTQYF
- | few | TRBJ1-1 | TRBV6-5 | TGTGCCAGCAGTTACTCGTATATGGCGAACACTGAAGCTTTCTTT | CASSYSYMANTEAFF
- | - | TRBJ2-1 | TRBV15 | TGTGCCACCAGCAGAGGAGGGGCACTAGCTTCCAATGAGCAGTTCTTC | CATSRGGALASNEQFF